These T cell receptor beta chains were read from a single sample in a study of cytomegalovirus exposure and HLA in healthy donors. The repertoire was sequenced with immunoSEQ multiplex PCR; TCRdb's copy has only in-frame clones and lacks some. This sample has approximately 160,000 clones, with 77% found just once. The material sequenced was PBMCs. The receptors stem from a woman between 25 and 40 years old in good health and CMV-seropositive. CDR3s include the opening cysteine and the closing phenylalanine or tryptophan. A D gene is named only where the DNA matches it firmly. Only some rows state a clone size, as once, few, many or a class for expanded clones.

size,D,V,J,DNA,CDR3
.,TRBD2,TRBV30,TRBJ2-7,TGTGCCTGGAGAAGGGCGGGAGGCACCTACGAGCAGTACTTC,CAWRRAGGTYEQYF
few,.,TRBV7-2,TRBJ1-2,TGTGCCAGCAGCCCTAGAGGGGGGGCTAACTATGGCTACACCTTC,CASSPRGGANYGYTF
.,.,TRBV7-2,TRBJ2-5,TGTGCCAGCAGCTTAGCGGTCGGGGTAGAGACCCAGTACTTC,CASSLAVGVETQYF
.,TRBD2,TRBV11-3,TRBJ2-3,TGTGCCAGCAGTTCCGGGGGAGCGGGAGTGGCAGATACGCAGTATTTT,CASSSGGAGVADTQYF
.,TRBD2,TRBV19,TRBJ2-3,TGTGCCAGTAGAGCTAGCGGGAGCGGTTCAGATACGCAGTATTTT,CASRASGSGSDTQYF
few,.,TRBV6-5,TRBJ1-2,TGTGCCAGCAGTTACTCGGCAGGGGATGGCTACACCTTC,CASSYSAGDGYTF
.,.,TRBV19,TRBJ2-6,TGTGCCAGTAGTATACAGATCTCTGGGGCCAACGTCCTGACTTTC,CASSIQISGANVLTF
few,TRBD1,TRBV9,TRBJ2-1,TGTGCCAGCAGCGAAGGACAGGGATATTACAATGAGCAGTTCTTC,CASSEGQGYYNEQFF
few,.,TRBV2,TRBJ2-3,TGTGCCACCTCCCTTGGTTCGGGAGATACGCAGTATTTT,CATSLGSGDTQYF
.,.,TRBV9,TRBJ1-5,TGTGCCAGCAGCGGCAGCAGCGGGACACCCAATCAGCCCCAGCATTTT,CASSGSSGTPNQPQHF
.,.,TRBV19,TRBJ1-5,TGTGCCAGTAGCCCGGTCCTAGATCAGCCCCAGCATTTT,CASSPVLDQPQHF
.,.,TRBV4-3,TRBJ2-7,TGCGCCAGCAGCCAAGATTACAGGGCTGCCTACGAGCAGTACTTC,CASSQDYRAAYEQYF
.,.,TRBV29-1,TRBJ1-1,TGCAGCGTTGCTGAGCAGGTGAACACTGAAGCTTTCTTT,CSVAEQVNTEAFF
.,TRBD1,TRBV30,TRBJ1-5,TGTGCCTGGAGTGTCGGACAGGAGGGGCAGCCCCAGCATTTT,CAWSVGQEGQPQHF
.,TRBD1,TRBV7-3,TRBJ2-1,TGTGCCAGCAGCTTCAACAGGGGCGACAATGAGCAGTTCTTC,CASSFNRGDNEQFF
.,.,TRBV2,TRBJ2-7,TGTGCCAGCAGTGAAGGCACGGAGCCCCTCATTTCCTACGAGCAGTACTTC,CASSEGTEPLISYEQYF
once,TRBD2,TRBV7-2,TRBJ2-7,TGTGCCAGCAGCACCCCGAGGCGGGAGAGCGAGCAGTACTTC,CASSTPRRESEQYF
.,TRBD2,TRBV11-3,TRBJ2-1,TGTGCCAGCAGCTCCTCTAGCGGCAGCTACAATGAGCAGTTCTTC,CASSSSSGSYNEQFF
.,.,TRBV9,TRBJ1-1,TGTGCCAGCAGCGTAGGGGCGGACAGCAAGAACACTGAAGCTTTCTTT,CASSVGADSKNTEAFF
.,TRBD2,TRBV14,TRBJ2-1,TGTGCCAGCAGCCAAGAACGTAGCTTTAATCTAGCGGGGGGCAGCATGTTCTTC,CASSQERSFNLAGGSMFF
.,.,TRBV28,TRBJ2-2,TGTGCCAGCACCGGGAGGAACACCGGGGAGCTGTTTTTT,CASTGRNTGELFF
.,.,TRBV4-2,TRBJ1-1,TGTGCCAGCAGCCAAGAAATTGTTTTGAGCACTGAAGCTTTCTTT,CASSQEIVLSTEAFF
.,.,TRBV4-1,TRBJ2-7,TGCGCCAGCAGCCAAGCCGGACAGAATCCGGTCTACTACGAGCAGTACTTC,CASSQAGQNPVYYEQYF
once,TRBD1,TRBV27,TRBJ1-4,TGTGCCAGCAGTTCGCCACAATCGACAGGGATGAATGAAAAACTGTTTTTT,CASSSPQSTGMNEKLFF
.,TRBD1,TRBV5-6,TRBJ2-7,TGTGCCAGCAGCACAAACTCCGGGACAGGGTGGTACGAGCAGTACTTC,CASSTNSGTGWYEQYF
.,TRBD2,TRBV29-1,TRBJ2-7,TGCAGCGTTGAAAATCGTGCTAGCGGGATTACTTCCTACGAGCAGTACTTC,CSVENRASGITSYEQYF
few,.,TRBV29-1,TRBJ2-7,TGCAGCGTTGGAGTCGGGGGCTCCTACGAGCAGTACTTC,CSVGVGGSYEQYF
few,TRBD2,TRBV27,TRBJ2-1,TGTGCCAGCAGTGCTCTAGCGGCCTACAATGAGCAGTTCTTC,CASSALAAYNEQFF
few,TRBD1,TRBV6-6,TRBJ2-7,TGTGCCAGCAGTAAACCCGGGACAGGGCCATCCGAGCAGTACTTC,CASSKPGTGPSEQYF